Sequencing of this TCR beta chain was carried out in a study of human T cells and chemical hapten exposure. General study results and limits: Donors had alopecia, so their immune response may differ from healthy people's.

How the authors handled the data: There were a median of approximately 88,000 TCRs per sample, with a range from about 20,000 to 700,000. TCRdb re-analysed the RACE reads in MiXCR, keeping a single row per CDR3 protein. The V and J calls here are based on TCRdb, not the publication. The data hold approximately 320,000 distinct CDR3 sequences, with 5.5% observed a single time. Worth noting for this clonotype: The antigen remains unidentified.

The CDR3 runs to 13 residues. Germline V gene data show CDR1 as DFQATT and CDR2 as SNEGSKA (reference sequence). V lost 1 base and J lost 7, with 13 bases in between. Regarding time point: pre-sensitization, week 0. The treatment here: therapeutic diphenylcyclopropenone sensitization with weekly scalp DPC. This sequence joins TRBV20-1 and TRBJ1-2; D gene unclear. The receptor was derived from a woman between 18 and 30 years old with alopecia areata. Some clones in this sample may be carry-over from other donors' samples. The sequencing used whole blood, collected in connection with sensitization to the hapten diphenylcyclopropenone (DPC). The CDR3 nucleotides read TGCAGTGCTAGAGTATGGGGTTCAAGTGGCTACACCTTC. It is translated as CSARVWGSSGYTF.